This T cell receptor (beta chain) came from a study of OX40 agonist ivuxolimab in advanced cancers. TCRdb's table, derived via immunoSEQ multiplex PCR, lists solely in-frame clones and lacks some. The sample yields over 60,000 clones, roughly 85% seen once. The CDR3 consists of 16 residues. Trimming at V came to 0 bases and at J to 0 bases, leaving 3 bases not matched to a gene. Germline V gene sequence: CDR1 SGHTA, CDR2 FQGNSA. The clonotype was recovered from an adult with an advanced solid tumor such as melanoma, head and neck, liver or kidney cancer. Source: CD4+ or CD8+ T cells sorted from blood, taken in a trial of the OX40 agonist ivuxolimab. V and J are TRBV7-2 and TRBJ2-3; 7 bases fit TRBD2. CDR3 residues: CASSLAWGGSTDTQYF. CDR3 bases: TGTGCCAGCAGCTTAGCCTGGGGGGGAAGCACAGATACGCAGTATTTT.